This T cell receptor (beta chain) came from a study of blood T cell repertoires in COVID-19. Under the authors' procedure: Reference gene primer amplification yielded estimated nucleated cell counts. Generated by immunoSEQ multiplex PCR, the TCRdb table keeps only in-frame clones and is missing some. V, J and clone size were drawn from that table, and D and trimming were deduced from the DNA. The repertoire consists of about 190,000 clones, with 84% occurring once and the leading ten covering approximately 3%. This clone was detected only a few times. Germline V gene lookup returns CDR1 SGHKS and CDR2 YYEKEE (reference sequence). J gave up 6 bases and V 4 bases, and 5 bases lay outside the gene matches. The length of the CDR3 is 14 residues.

The sequence was obtained from a woman younger than 45 who had recovered from COVID-19. V and J are TRBV5-5 and TRBJ1-5, with TRBD1 identical over 9 bases. The source material was PBMCs or T cells enriched from blood (not recorded which). DNA of the CDR3: TGTGCCAGCAGCCTCGGGACAGGGAGTCAGCCCCAGCATTTT. This codes for CASSLGTGSQPQHF.